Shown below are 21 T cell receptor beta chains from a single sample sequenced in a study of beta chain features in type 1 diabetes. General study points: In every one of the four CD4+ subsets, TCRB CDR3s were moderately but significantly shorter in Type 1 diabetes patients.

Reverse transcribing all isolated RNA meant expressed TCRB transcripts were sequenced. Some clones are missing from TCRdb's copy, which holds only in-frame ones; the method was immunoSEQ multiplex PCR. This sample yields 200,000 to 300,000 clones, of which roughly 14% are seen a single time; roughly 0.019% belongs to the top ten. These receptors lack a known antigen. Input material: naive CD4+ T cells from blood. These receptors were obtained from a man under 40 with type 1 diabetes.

CDR3 protein: CASSVDRAWVNGYTF. The CDR3 DNA follows: TGCGCCAGCAGCGTCGACAGGGCCTGGGTGAATGGCTACACCTTC. J is TRBJ1-2 and V is TRBV4-1; 7 nucleotides line up with TRBD1. Germline V gene sequence: CDR1 MGHRA, CDR2 YSYEKL. This CDR3 is 15 amino acids long. V was clipped by 5 bases and J by 6 bases; unmatched bases: 12.

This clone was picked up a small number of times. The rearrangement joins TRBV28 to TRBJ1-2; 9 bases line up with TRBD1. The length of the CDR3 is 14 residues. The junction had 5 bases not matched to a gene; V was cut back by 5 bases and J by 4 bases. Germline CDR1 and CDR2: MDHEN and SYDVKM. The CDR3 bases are TGTGCCAGCAGTACGACAGGGGGGAGCTATGGCTACACCTTC. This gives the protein CASSTTGGSYGYTF.

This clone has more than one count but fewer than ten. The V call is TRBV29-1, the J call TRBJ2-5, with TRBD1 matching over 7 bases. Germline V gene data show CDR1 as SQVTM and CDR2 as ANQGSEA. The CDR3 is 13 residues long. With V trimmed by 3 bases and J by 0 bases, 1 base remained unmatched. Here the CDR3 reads CSVDRGYQETQYF. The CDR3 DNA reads TGCAGCGTTGACAGGGGGTACCAAGAGACCCAGTACTTC.

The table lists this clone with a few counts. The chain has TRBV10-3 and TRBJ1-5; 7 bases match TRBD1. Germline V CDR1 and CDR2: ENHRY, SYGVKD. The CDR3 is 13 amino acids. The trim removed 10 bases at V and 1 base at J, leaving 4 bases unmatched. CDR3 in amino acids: CATTGQSNQPQHF. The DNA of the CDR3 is TGTGCCACCACGGGACAGAGCAATCAGCCCCAGCATTTT.

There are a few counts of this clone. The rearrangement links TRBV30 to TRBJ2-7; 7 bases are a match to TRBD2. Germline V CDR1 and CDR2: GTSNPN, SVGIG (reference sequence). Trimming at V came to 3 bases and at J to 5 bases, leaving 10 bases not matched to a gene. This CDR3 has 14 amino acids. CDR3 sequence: CAWRERSGGHEQYF. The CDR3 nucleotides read TGTGCCTGGAGAGAACGATCGGGAGGCCACGAGCAGTACTTC.

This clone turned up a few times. CDR3 in amino acids: CASSPTGSNTEAFF. CDR3 DNA: TGTGCCAGCTCACCAACAGGGTCGAACACTGAAGCTTTCTTT. The chain uses TRBV18 and TRBJ1-1; possible D gene TRBD1, 6 bases. Germline V gene data show CDR1 as KGHSH and CDR2 as LQKENI. V was cut by 2 bases and J by 1 base, with 8 bases left in between. This CDR3 comprises 14 residues.

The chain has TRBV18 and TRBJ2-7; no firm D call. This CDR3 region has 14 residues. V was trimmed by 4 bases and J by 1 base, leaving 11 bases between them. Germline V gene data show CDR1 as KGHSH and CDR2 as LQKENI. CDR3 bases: TGTGCCAGCTCACTAGCTCCGATGTCCTACGAGCAGTACTTC. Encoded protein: CASSLAPMSYEQYF.

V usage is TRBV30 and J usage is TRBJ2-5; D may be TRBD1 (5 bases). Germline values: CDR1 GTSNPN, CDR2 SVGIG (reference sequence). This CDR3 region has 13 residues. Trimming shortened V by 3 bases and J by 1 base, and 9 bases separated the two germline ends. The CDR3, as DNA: TGTGCCTGGAGCCGACAGACCCAAGAGACCCAGTACTTC. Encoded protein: CAWSRQTQETQYF.

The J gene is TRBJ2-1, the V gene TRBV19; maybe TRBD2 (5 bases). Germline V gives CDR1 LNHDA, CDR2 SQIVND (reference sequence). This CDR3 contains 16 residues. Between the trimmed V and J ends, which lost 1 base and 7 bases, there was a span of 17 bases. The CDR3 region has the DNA TGTGCCAGTAGTATAGCGGGCGGCTCTAGCTATAATGAGCAGTTCTTC. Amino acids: CASSIAGGSSYNEQFF.

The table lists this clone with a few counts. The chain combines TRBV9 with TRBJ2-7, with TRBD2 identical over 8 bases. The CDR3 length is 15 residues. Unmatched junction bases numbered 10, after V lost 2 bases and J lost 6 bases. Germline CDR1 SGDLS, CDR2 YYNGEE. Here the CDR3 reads CASSVGDGRAGEQYF. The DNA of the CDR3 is TGTGCCAGCAGCGTGGGGGACGGGAGGGCCGGCGAGCAGTACTTC.

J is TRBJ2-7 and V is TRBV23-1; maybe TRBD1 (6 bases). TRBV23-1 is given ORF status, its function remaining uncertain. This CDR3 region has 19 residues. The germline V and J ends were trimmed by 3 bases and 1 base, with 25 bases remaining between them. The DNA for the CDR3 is TGCGCCAGCAGTCATCACCGCCCCTTGGACAGAGGAATATCCTACGAGCAGTACTTC. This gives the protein CASSHHRPLDRGISYEQYF.

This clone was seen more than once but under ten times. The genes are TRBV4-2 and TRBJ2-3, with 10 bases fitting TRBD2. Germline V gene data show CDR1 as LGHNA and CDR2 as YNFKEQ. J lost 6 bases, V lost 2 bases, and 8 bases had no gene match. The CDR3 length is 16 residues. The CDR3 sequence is CASSQRSSSGSDTQYF. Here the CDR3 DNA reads TGTGCCAGCAGCCAACGGAGTTCTAGCGGGAGTGATACGCAGTATTTT.

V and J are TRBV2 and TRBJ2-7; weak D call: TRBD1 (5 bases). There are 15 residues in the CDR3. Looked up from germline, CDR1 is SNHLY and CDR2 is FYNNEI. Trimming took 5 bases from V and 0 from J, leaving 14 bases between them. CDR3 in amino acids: CASSPNTRVSYEQYF. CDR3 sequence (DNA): TGTGCCAGCAGTCCCAATACCAGGGTCTCCTACGAGCAGTACTTC.

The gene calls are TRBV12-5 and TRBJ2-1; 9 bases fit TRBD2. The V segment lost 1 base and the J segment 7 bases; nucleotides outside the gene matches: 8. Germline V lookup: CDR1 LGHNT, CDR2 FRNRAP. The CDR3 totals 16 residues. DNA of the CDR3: TGTGCTAGTGGTTTGGGAGCGGGGGGCCGGGGAAATGAGCAGTTCTTC. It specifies CASGLGAGGRGNEQFF.

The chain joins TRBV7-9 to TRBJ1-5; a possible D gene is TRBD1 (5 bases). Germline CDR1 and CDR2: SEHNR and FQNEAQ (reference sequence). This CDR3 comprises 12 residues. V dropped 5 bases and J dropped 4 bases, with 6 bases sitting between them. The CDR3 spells CASSGGNQPQHF. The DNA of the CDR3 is TGTGCCAGCAGCGGGGGGAATCAGCCCCAGCATTTT.

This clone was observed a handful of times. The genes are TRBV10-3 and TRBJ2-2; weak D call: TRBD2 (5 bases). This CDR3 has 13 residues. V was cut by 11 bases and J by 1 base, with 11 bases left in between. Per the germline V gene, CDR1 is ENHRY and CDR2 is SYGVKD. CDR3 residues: CASGVGNTGELFF. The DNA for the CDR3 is TGTGCCTCCGGGGTCGGGAACACCGGGGAGCTGTTTTTT.

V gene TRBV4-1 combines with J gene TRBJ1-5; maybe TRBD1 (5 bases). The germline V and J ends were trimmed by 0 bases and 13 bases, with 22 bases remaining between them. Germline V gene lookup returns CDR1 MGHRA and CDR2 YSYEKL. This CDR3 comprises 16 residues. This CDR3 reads CASSQDPENFGGGQHF. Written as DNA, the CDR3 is TGCGCCAGCAGCCAAGATCCAGAAAACTTCGGGGGAGGTCAGCATTTT.

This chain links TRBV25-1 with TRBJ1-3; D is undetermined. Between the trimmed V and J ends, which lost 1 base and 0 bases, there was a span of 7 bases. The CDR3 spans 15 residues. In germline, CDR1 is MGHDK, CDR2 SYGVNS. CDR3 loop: CASSESVSSGNTIYF. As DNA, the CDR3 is TGTGCCAGCAGTGAATCGGTGAGCTCTGGAAACACCATATATTTT.

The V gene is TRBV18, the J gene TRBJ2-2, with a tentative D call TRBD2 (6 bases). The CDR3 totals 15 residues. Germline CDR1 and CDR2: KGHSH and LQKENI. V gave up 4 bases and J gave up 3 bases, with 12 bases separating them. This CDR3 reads CASSQQEGDTGELFF. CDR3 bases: TGTGCCAGCTCACAGCAGGAGGGTGACACCGGGGAGCTGTTTTTT. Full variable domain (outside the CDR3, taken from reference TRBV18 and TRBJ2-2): NAGVMQNPRHLVRRRGQEARLRCSPMKGHSHVYWYRQLPEEGLKFMVYLQKENIIDESGMPKERFSAEFPKEGPSILRIQQVVRGDSAAYFCASSQQEGDTGELFFGEGSRLTVL.

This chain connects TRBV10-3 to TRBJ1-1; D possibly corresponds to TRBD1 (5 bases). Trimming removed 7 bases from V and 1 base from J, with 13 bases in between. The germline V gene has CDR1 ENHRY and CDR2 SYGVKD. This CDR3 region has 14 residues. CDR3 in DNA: TGTGCCATCACGGAGGGCAGGGAGAACACTGAAGCTTTCTTT. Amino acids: CAITEGRENTEAFF.

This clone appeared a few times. CDR3 coding DNA: TGCGCCAGCAGCTTCCTAGCGGGGGAAGGGGACATTCAGTACTTC. Its protein product is CASSFLAGEGDIQYF. The chain couples TRBV5-1 to TRBJ2-4; 10 bases fit TRBD2. V shed 2 bases and J 8 bases; nucleotides not matched to a gene: 7. Germline loops: CDR1 SGHRS, CDR2 YFSETQ. The CDR3 is made up of 15 amino acids.